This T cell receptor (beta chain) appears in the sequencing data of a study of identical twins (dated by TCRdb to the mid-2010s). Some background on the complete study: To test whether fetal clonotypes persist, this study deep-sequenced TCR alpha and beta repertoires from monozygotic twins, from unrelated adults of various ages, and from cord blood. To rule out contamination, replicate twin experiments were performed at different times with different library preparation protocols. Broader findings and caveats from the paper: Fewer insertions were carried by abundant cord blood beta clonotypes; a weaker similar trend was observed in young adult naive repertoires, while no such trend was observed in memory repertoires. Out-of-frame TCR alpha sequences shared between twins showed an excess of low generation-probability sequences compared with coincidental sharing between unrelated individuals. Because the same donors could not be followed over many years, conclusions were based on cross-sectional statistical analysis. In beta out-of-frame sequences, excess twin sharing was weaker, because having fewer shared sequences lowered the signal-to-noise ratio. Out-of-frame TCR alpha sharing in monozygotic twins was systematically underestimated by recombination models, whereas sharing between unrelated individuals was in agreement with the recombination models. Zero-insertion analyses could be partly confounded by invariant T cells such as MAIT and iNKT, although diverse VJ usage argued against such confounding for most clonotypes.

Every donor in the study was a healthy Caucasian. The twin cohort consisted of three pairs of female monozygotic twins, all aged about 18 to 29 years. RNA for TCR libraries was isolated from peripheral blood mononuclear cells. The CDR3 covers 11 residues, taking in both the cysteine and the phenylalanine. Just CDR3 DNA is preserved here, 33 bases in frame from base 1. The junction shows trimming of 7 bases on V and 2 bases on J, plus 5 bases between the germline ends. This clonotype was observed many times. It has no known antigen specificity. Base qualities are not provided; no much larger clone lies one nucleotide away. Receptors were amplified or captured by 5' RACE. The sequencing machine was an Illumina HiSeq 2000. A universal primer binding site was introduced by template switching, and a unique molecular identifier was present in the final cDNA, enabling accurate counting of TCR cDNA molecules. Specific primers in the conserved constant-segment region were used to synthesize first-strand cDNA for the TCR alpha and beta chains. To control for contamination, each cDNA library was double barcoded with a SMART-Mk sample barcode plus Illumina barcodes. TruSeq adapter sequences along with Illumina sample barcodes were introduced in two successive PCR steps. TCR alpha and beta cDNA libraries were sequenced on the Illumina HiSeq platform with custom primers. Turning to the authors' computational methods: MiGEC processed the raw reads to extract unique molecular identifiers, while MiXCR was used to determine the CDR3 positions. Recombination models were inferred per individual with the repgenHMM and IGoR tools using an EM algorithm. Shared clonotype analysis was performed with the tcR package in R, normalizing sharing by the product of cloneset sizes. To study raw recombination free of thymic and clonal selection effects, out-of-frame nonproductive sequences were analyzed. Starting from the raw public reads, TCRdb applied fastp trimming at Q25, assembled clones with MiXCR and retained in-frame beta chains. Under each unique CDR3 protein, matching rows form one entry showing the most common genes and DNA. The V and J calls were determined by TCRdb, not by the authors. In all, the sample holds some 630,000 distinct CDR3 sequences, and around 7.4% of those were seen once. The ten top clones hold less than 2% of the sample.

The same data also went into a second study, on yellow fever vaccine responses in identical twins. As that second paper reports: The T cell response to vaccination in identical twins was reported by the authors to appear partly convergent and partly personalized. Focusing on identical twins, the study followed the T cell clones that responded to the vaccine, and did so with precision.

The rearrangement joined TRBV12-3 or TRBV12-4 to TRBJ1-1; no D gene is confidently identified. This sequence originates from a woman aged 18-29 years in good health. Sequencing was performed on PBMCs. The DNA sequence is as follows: TGTGCCAGCACCGAAAACACTGAAGCTTTCTTT. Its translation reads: CASTENTEAFF.